The entry that follows covers one T cell receptor beta chain sequence. Antigen specificity is unknown. Libraries were UMI-labeled 5' RACE TRB cDNA. TCRdb re-called the 5' RACE reads and shows each CDR3 protein once, DNA omitted. The sample table sets out some 140,000 distinct CDR3 sequences. The CDR3 sequence is 16 residues long. Germline CDR1 is SGHVS and CDR2 is FQNEAQ. These data originate in a study of CXCR3-negative and CXCR3-positive naive CD8 T cells. Study-wide background: Every library held about 1.5 +/- 0.3 million TRB reads, and the total came to around 130 million. Notes on the study in general: Relative to CXCR3-negative naive cells, CXCR3-positive naive cells had more hydrophobic TRB CDR3s. Similar TRBV-TRBJ usage characterized naive CXCR3-negative and CXCR3-positive cells; memory cells differed.

Sequencing was carried out using naive CXCR3+ CD8+ T cells from blood. Subset given: CD45RO-CCR7+CD27+CD95- naive CD8+ T cells expressing CXCR3 (TNR3+). The rearrangement links TRBV7-8 to TRBJ2-7; TCRdb indicates TRBD2, and absent DNA this call remains unverified. The TCR sequence derives from a human donor in good health. Some clones in this sample may be carry-over from other donors' samples. The CDR3 sequence: CASSSSGDLPTYEQYF.